This T cell receptor beta chain is drawn from a study of blood T cell repertoires in COVID-19 (dated by TCRdb to 2018 to 2021). Background for the entire study: Samples from collaborators originated in the United States, Italy and Spain and spanned both the acute and convalescent phases of COVID-19. The material from the prospective study consisted of cDNA or gDNA derived from T cells, B-cell-depleted T cells, or PBMCs. Deeply sampled blood TCRbeta repertoires from subjects exposed to, actively infected with, or recovered from COVID-19 were included in the dataset. A freely available public database, intended as a resource for researchers studying the immune response to SARS-CoV-2, is where the repertoires were released. Samples were obtained from the ongoing ImmuneRACE study (first 160 participants) and from 1,254 subjects provided by 6 global collaborators. The sample metadata nearly always contained a de-identified subject ID, COVID-19 status, age in years and sex. Where available, HLA class I and class II types were obtained from metadata supplied by the sample provider rather than from assay-based typing. The paper as a whole reports these results and caveats: The quantity of clinical and demographic metadata differed by source and by participant and was supplied without curation.

One collaborating source in Seattle enrolled patients while the patients were actively infected and followed the patients over time throughout the course of disease. The collaborating institutions used their own protocols to collect whole blood in K2EDTA tubes. Collaborator samples were shipped for TCRbeta analysis as frozen whole blood, isolated PBMCs, or DNA extracted from either sample type. According to the germline V gene (reference sequence), CDR1 reads MNHEY and CDR2 reads SMNVEV. The CDR3 runs 14 amino acids, cysteine and phenylalanine included. Here the CDR3 DNA is all that survives: 42 bases in frame from base 1. Trimmed from V: 5 bases; trimmed from J: 3 bases; junction bases lacking a gene match: 6. About this clone: Which antigen it targets is not known. No base quality information exists; no much larger clone differs at one position.

TCRbeta CDR3 regions were amplified from genomic DNA using the immunoSEQ Assay, a bias-controlled multiplex PCR. The paper's processing steps were these. The number of nucleated cells in each sample was estimated from the amplification of reference gene primers within the assay. To quantify the absolute abundance of each unique TCRbeta CDR3 rearrangement, sequence reads were collapsed and filtered. For each sample, productive Simpson clonality was calculated as the square root of Simpson's diversity index over productive rearrangements. Imported from immuneACCESS, the table was reduced by TCRdb to in-frame sequences with V and J called. These copies leave out some clones; in studies compared against another copy, an unresolved V gene accounts for under half, and the cause of the remainder is not known. D and trimming were read from the DNA, whereas the V and J calls and clone size are those reported in that table. This sample gives about 120,000 clones in total; roughly 90% of them show up just once. 3.8% of the sample comes from the top ten.

Recombination connected TRBV27 to TRBJ2-7; the central 8 bases match TRBD1. Sequencing was carried out using peripheral blood. The sequence derives from a woman aged 55-70 years with COVID-19, enrolled during active disease. The bases are TGTGCCAGCAGTCCCTCTGGGACAGGCTACGAGCAGTACTTC. The resulting protein is CASSPSGTGYEQYF.